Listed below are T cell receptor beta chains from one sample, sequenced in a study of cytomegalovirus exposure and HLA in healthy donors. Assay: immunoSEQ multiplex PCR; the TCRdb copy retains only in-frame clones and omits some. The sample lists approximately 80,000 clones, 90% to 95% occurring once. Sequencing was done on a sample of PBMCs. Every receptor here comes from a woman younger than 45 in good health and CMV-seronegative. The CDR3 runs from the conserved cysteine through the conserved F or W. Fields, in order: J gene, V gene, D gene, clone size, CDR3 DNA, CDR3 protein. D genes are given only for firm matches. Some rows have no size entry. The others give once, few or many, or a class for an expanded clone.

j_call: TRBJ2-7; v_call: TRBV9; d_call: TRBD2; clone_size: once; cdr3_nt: TGTGCCAGCAGCGCCACACCTAGCGGGAGGGGGACCTACGAGCAGTACTTC; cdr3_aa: CASSATPSGRGTYEQYF
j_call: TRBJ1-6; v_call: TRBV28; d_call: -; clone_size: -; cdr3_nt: TGTGCCAGCAGTTTAGGACAGACTAAGTATTCACCCCTCCACTTT; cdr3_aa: CASSLGQTKYSPLHF
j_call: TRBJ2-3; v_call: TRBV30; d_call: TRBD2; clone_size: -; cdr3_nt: TGTGCCTGGAGTACTAGCGGGAGTTCTGATACGCAGTATTTT; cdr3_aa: CAWSTSGSSDTQYF
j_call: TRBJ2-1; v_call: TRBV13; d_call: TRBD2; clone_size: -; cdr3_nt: TGTGCCAGCAGCCCACTAGCGGGAGGGCCCCAGTTCTTC; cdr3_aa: CASSPLAGGPQFF
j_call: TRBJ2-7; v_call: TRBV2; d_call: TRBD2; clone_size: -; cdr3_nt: TGTGCCAGCACCGGCCTTCTGAGCGGGGGAACACGGTACTTC; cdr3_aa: CASTGLLSGGTRYF
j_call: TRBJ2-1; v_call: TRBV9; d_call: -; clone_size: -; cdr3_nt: TGTGCCAGCAGCGAGCCGGACAGTTTGGCTTTAGGCAATGAGCAGTTCTTC; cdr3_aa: CASSEPDSLALGNEQFF
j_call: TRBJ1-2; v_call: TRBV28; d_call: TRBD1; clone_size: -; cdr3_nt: TGTGCCAGCAGTTTAGGACAGGGAGGCTATGGCTACACCTTC; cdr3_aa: CASSLGQGGYGYTF
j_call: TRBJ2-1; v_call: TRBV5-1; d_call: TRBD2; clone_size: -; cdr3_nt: TGCGCCAGCAGCACACGGACCCGACTAGCGGGATCCCCTGAGCAGTTCTTC; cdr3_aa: CASSTRTRLAGSPEQFF
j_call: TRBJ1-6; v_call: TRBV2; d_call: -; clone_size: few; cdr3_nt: TGTGCCAGCTTTGCCCCTCTTGACCCGGGGTCGGAGCGGTCCCTCCACTTT; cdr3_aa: CASFAPLDPGSERSLHF
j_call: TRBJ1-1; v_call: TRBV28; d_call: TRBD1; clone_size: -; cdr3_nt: TGTGCCAGCAGTCCGCCGACAGGGACGAACACTGAAGCTTTCTTT; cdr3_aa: CASSPPTGTNTEAFF
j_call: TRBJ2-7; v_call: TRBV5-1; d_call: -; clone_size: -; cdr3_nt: TGCGCCAGCAGCCAGACAGCTCGGCGCTCCTACGAGCAGTACTTC; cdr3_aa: CASSQTARRSYEQYF
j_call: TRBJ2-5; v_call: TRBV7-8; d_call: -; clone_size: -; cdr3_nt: TGTGCCAGCAGCTTTTCTCCGGGGGTAAACCAAGAGACCCAGTACTTC; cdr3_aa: CASSFSPGVNQETQYF
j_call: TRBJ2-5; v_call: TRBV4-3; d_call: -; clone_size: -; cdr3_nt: TGCGCCAGCAGCCAAGGACGCGGGGAGACCCAGTACTTC; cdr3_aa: CASSQGRGETQYF
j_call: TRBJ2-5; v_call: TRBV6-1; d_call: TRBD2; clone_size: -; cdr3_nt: TGTGCCAGCAGTGCCTCGCCGGGACTAGCGGGAGCAGAGACCCAGTACTTC; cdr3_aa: CASSASPGLAGAETQYF
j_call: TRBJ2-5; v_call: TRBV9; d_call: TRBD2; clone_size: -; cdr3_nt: TGTGCCAGCAGCTCTAGCGGGAGGGCCCAAGAGACCCAGTACTTC; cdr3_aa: CASSSSGRAQETQYF
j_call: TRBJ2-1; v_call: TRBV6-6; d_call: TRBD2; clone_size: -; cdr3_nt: TGTGCCAGCAGCGGAACTAGCGGGACCTACAATGAGCAGTTCTTC; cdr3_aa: CASSGTSGTYNEQFF
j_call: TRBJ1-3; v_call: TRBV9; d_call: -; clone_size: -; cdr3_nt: TGTGCCAGCAGCCACAGCGGGAACTCTGGAAACACCATATATTTT; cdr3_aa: CASSHSGNSGNTIYF
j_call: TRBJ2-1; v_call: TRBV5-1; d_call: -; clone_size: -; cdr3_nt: TGCGCCAGCAGCACGGGAAACTTCAATGAGCAGTTCTTC; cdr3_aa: CASSTGNFNEQFF
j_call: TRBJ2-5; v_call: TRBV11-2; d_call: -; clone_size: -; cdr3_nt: TGTGCCAGCAGCCTTACAGGGTACCAAGAGACCCAGTACTTC; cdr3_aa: CASSLTGYQETQYF
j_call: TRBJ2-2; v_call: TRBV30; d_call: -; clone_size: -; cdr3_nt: TGTGCCTGGAGTGTATTAAGCAGGGGGAACACCGGGGAGCTGTTTTTT; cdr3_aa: CAWSVLSRGNTGELFF
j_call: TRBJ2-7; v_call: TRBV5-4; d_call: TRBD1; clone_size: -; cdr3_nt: TGTGCCAGCAGCCGGGACAGGGGGCCCGAGCAGTACTTC; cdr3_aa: CASSRDRGPEQYF
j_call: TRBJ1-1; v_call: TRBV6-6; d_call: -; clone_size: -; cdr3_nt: TGTGCCAGCAGTGGAACAGGGAAGCCTGAAGCTTTCTTT; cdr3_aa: CASSGTGKPEAFF